Below are 2 T cell receptor beta chains sequenced from a single sample in a study of Ad26.COV2.S vaccination and SARS-CoV-2 variants listed by TCRdb under 2021. The library was made by the immunoSEQ multiplex PCR assay. The clones in this table, taken by TCRdb from immuneACCESS, are in-frame only. Not every clone is retained; where verified, under half of the shortfall comes from an unresolved V gene, and the cause of the rest is unknown. For this sample there are 500,000 or so clones; 89% appear just once. About 2.5% of the sample is taken by the ten largest. The sample's treatment or condition label, decoded: some 20 received Ad26.COV2.S at low or high dose, single or two shots; several received placebo; per-sample allocation not given. For vaccine and placebo recipients, repertoires were sequenced using samples collected on day 63 after the first injection. The sequences come from peripheral blood, collected in a trial of Ad26.COV2.S vaccine versus placebo. These receptors originate from a person between 18 and 60 years old who received the Ad26.COV2.S COVID-19 vaccine or a placebo.

The chain has TRBV29-1 and TRBJ2-3, with a weak D call TRBD1 (6 bases). V gave up 7 bases and J gave up 2 bases, with 16 bases separating them. CDR1 and CDR2 (germline): SQVTM, ANQGSEA. This CDR3 spans 14 amino acids. CDR3 DNA sequence: TGCAGCGCCGAACGGGACAAAGACACAGATACGCAGTATTTT. This translates into CSAERDKDTDTQYF.

The chain's CDR3 is CASRKGGREIEQYF. CDR3 sequence (DNA): TGTGCCAGCAGGAAGGGGGGCAGGGAGATCGAGCAGTACTTC. The chain carries TRBV5-6 and TRBJ2-7; perhaps D is TRBD1 or TRBD2 (6 bases each). The CDR3 is 14 residues long. V shed 5 bases and J shed 6 bases, with 18 bases lying between them. The V gene's germline CDR1 is SGHDT and CDR2 YYEEEE.